This T cell receptor beta chain was sequenced for a study of regulatory T cells in long-lasting Graves disease. The overall study: More than 5 years of antithyroid drugs with positive TSH receptor antibodies defined persistent Graves' disease. Notes on the study in general: Persistent Graves' disease cases displayed lower TCR diversity than newly diagnosed ones. Blood alone, not thyroid tissue, was studied.

To make TCR beta libraries, researchers used iRepertoire HTBI primers and Arm-PCR of CDR3 regions. TCRdb redid the calling of the multiplex PCR reads with MiXCR, one entry per CDR3 protein. Of 300,000 to 350,000 distinct CDR3 sequences listed, 20% are singletons. About this clonotype: The antigen is unknown.

Time point noted: persistent/refractory GD, antithyroid drugs over 5 years with positive TRAb. PBMCs provided the RNA from which the TCR library was made. Collection of peripheral blood (around 10 milliliters) was done using EDTA tubes. The CDR3 covers 13 residues. Germline lookup yields CDR1 KGHSH and CDR2 LQKENI. V was pared by 5 bases and J by 4 bases, with 10 bases between. This chain joins TRBV18 and TRBJ2-3; no firm D call. This TCR came from a female donor with Graves disease. The input for sequencing was peripheral blood mononuclear cells (PBMCs), taken when the disease was refractory, from a patient treated with antithyroid drugs. CDR3 bases: TGTGCCAGCTCAAATATGGTTGCAGATACGCAGTATTTT. It translates to CASSNMVADTQYF. Full variable domain (remainder filled in from reference TRBV18 and TRBJ2-3): NAGVMQNPRHLVRRRGQEARLRCSPMKGHSHVYWYRQLPEEGLKFMVYLQKENIIDESGMPKERFSAEFPKEGPSILRIQQVVRGDSAAYFCASSNMVADTQYFGPGTRLTVL.